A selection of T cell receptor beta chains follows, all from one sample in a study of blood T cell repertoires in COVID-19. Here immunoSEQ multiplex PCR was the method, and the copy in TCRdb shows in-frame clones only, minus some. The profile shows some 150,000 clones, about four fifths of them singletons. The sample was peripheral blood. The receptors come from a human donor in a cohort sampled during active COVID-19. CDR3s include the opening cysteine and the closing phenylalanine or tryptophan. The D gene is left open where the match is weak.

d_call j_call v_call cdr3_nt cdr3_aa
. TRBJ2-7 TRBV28 TGTGCCAGCAGCCCCCCCCGGGCGGGCTACGAGCAGTACTTC CASSPPRAGYEQYF
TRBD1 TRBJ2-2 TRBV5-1 TGCGCCAGCAGCCGGGGGGACAGGGGCAACACCGGGGAGCTGTTTTTT CASSRGDRGNTGELFF
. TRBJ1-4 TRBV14 TGTGCCAGCAGCCAAGGTTTCAGGGCAACTAATGAAAAACTGTTTTTT CASSQGFRATNEKLFF
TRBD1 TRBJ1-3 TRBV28 TGTGCCAGCAGTTTATGGGCCGCGGGACAGGGACTTAGCTCTGGAAACACCATATATTTT CASSLWAAGQGLSSGNTIYF
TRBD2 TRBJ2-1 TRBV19 TGTGCCAGTAGTATGGGAGGGCTCAGGTTCTTC CASSMGGLRFF
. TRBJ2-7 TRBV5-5 TGTGCCAGCAGCTTGGGGGGTGACAGCACCACCTACGAGCAGTACTTC CASSLGGDSTTYEQYF
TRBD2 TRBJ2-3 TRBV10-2 TGCGCCAGCAGTCTCAAGACTAGCGGGAGGGATACGCAGTATTTT CASSLKTSGRDTQYF
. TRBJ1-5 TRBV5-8 TGTGCCAGCAGCCTAGACAGGTACAATCAGCCCCAGCATTTT CASSLDRYNQPQHF
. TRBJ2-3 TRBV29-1 TGCAGCGTTGCGAGCCCCGGGACAAGGTCCAGGGCCACAGATACGCAGTATTTT CSVASPGTRSRATDTQYF
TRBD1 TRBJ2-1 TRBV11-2 TGTGCCAGCAGCTTCCACAGGGGACCTCCCAATGAGCAGTTCTTC CASSFHRGPPNEQFF
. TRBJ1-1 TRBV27 TGTGCCAGCAGTTTCGGCGTAGGGAGGAATGAAGCTTTCTTT CASSFGVGRNEAFF
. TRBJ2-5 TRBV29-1 TGCAGCCACATTCGGAGCGAGACCCAGTACTTC CSHIRSETQYF